The 10 T cell receptor beta chains below were found in one sample sequenced in a study of blood T cell repertoires in COVID-19. The data were produced by immunoSEQ multiplex PCR, yet TCRdb's version contains in-frame clones alone and is incomplete. The sample carries about 190,000 clones, 90% recorded once. Material: peripheral blood. Every receptor here comes from a man between 45 and 60 years old with acute or convalescent COVID-19.

The chain links TRBV6-4 to TRBJ1-1, with no clear D. Germline V gene data show CDR1 as MRHNA and CDR2 as SNTAGT. The V gene lost 6 bases and the J gene lost 2 bases, with 10 bases spanning the gap. The CDR3 covers 13 residues. As DNA, the CDR3 is TGTGCCAGCAGCCTCAACAGCAACACTGAAGCTTTCTTT. Translation: CASSLNSNTEAFF.

The rearrangement links TRBV5-6 to TRBJ2-5; no reliable D call. The V end was cut by 0 bases, the J end by 7 bases, with 13 bases between. CDR1 and CDR2 from the germline V gene are SGHDT and YYEEEE. CDR3 size: 14 residues. The CDR3 loop is CASSLVRTRGTQYF. In nucleotides, the CDR3 is TGTGCCAGCAGCTTGGTAAGAACGCGAGGGACCCAGTACTTC.

The J gene is TRBJ1-1, the V gene TRBV2; D not certain. Deletions cut 2 bases from V and 4 bases from J, with 11 bases between. The CDR3 is made up of 14 amino acids. Germline lookup yields CDR1 SNHLY and CDR2 FYNNEI. The CDR3 loop reads CASSESQVGTEAFF. The CDR3 DNA follows: TGTGCCAGCAGTGAAAGCCAGGTTGGCACTGAAGCTTTCTTT.

This chain links TRBV2 with TRBJ1-5; D remains ambiguous. Germline V gene data show CDR1 as SNHLY and CDR2 as FYNNEI. The CDR3 has 13 residues. V was trimmed by 4 bases and J by 2 bases, leaving 6 bases between them. CDR3 coding DNA: TGTGCCAGCAGTGTCTTTGGCAATCAGCCCCAGCATTTT. Its translation is CASSVFGNQPQHF.

The genes are TRBV5-6 and TRBJ2-7; D call uncertain. This CDR3 comprises 14 residues. V lost 0 bases to trimming and J lost 4 bases, with 11 bases between them. Germline assignment: CDR1 SGHDT and CDR2 YYEEEE. The CDR3 DNA follows: TGTGCCAGCAGCTTGGACTCCGATAAGTACGAGCAGTACGTC. Residues: CASSLDSDKYEQYV.

The rearrangement uses TRBV9 and TRBJ2-1; maybe TRBD2 (5 bases). The CDR3 runs to 14 residues. Trimming pared 0 bases from V and 7 bases from J, leaving 11 bases between. CDR1 SGDLS and CDR2 YYNGEE come from the germline V gene. Here the CDR3 reads CASSVGPRANEQFF. CDR3 DNA sequence: TGTGCCAGCAGCGTAGGACCGAGGGCTAATGAGCAGTTCTTC.

The chain couples TRBV7-2 to TRBJ2-7, with a weak D call TRBD2 (6 bases). The CDR3 is 14 residues long. The germline V gene has CDR1 SGHTA and CDR2 FQGNSA. Between the trimmed V and J ends, which lost 6 bases and 3 bases, there was a span of 15 bases. The CDR3 nucleotides are TGTGCCAGCAGTCCGCGCGGGACCAACTACGAGCAGTACTTC. Translated: CASSPRGTNYEQYF.

This clone was seen just once. The rearrangement joins TRBV12-5 to TRBJ1-2, with 10 bases that match TRBD1. The V and J ends lost 6 bases and 1 base, in that order; junction bases with no gene match: 11. The germline CDR1 and CDR2 sequences are LGHNT and FRNRAP. The CDR3 runs 17 residues. The CDR3 region is CASGGPGQGLHNYGYTF. The CDR3, as DNA: TGTGCTAGTGGGGGACCGGGACAGGGGCTTCATAACTATGGCTACACCTTC.

J is TRBJ2-7 and V is TRBV14, with D perhaps matching TRBD2 (6 bases). Trimming took off 4 bases at V and 6 bases at J, with 22 bases between the two ends. Germline V gives CDR1 SGHDN, CDR2 FVKESK. The CDR3 totals 16 residues. CDR3 nucleotides: TGTGCCAGCAGCCCAACGACGGGGGTGGAATCGTTCGAGCAGTACTTC. As protein: CASSPTTGVESFEQYF.

The V call is TRBV27, the J call TRBJ2-7; the D gene is possibly TRBD2 (6 bases). The V end lost 0 bases, the J end lost 1 base, and 22 bases lay between the germline ends. The length of the CDR3 is 19 residues. Germline V gives CDR1 MNHEY, CDR2 SMNVEV (reference sequence). In nucleotides, the CDR3 is TGTGCCAGCAGTTTATCGAGCGGGTTAGGATTTTCGTGGTCCTACGAGCAGTACTTC. It specifies CASSLSSGLGFSWSYEQYF.